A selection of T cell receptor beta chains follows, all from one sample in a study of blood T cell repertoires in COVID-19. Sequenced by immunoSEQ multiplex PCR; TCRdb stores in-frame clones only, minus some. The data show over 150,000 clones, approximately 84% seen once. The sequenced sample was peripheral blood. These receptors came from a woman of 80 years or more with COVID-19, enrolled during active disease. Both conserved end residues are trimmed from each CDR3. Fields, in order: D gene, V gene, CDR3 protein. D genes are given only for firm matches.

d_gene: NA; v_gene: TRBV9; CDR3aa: ASSVSDGYNEQF
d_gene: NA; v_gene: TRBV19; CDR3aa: ASSIGGIPGANVLT
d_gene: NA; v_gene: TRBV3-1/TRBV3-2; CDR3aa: ASSLTDINGYT
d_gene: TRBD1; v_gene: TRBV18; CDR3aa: ASSQGQGYEQY
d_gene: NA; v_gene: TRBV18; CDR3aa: ASSPTEAEAF
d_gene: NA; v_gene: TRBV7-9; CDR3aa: ASSLEWGQGAGANVLT
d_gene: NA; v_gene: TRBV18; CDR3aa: ASSPNEAGEQY
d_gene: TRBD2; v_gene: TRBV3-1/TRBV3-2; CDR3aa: ASSQDLLAAYEQY
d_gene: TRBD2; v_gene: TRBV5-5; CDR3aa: ASSWTSGDHYEQY
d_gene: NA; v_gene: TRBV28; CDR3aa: ASSFSRGGTGELF
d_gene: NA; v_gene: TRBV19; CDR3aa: ASSTDSSRTTEAF
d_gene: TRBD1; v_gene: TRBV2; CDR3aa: ASSLQGQNTEAF
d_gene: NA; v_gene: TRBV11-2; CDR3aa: ASSLARQVGAF
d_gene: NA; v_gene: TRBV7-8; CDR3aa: ASSLNLPRDSTGELF
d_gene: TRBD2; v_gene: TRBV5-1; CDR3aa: ASSLLGTIGDTQY
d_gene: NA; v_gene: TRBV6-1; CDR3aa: ASSETLTEDEQF